One sample yielded the 10 T cell receptor beta chains listed below, sequenced in a study of blood T cell repertoires in COVID-19. Clones were read by immunoSEQ multiplex PCR, and TCRdb kept only the in-frame ones, dropping some. The sample records roughly 410,000 clones, approximately 89% being singletons. The specimen was peripheral blood. The receptors here all came from an older woman with COVID-19, enrolled during active disease.

The V call is TRBV5-1, the J call TRBJ1-1; a weak D match, TRBD1 (6 bases). CDR3 length: 16 residues. CDR1 and CDR2 (germline): SGHRS, YFSETQ. Trimming cost V 4 bases and J 1 base, with 17 bases left between them. The CDR3 DNA reads TGCGCCAGCAGCCGGATGATCGGCAGGGGGAACACTGAAGCTTTCTTT. It is translated as CASSRMIGRGNTEAFF.

This clone was observed once. The J gene is TRBJ2-3, the V gene TRBV6-5, with D perhaps TRBD2 (5 bases). The CDR3 consists of 12 residues. Looked up from germline, CDR1 is MNHEY and CDR2 is SVGAGI. Trimming stripped 6 bases from V and 8 bases from J, with 12 bases between. CDR3: CASRKGAGTQYF. CDR3 in DNA: TGTGCCAGCAGAAAGGGAGCCGGTACGCAGTATTTT.

The rearrangement joins TRBV28 to TRBJ1-5; the match to TRBD1 covers 11 bases. The CDR3 sequence is 14 residues long. Germline V lookup: CDR1 MDHEN, CDR2 SYDVKM. With V trimmed by 5 bases and J by 6 bases, 3 bases remained unmatched. The DNA for the CDR3 is TGTGCCAGCAGTCCAGGGACAGGGGGTCAGCCCCAGCATTTT. It is translated as CASSPGTGGQPQHF.

The chain employs TRBV19 and TRBJ1-2, with a tentative D call TRBD1 (5 bases). Germline lookup yields CDR1 LNHDA and CDR2 SQIVND (reference sequence). V was shortened by 7 bases and J by 6 bases, with 21 bases between the two germline ends. The CDR3 spans 15 residues. Here the CDR3 DNA reads TGTGCCAGTACCCCTAGGGCAGGGCGGTTTGATGGCTACACCTTC. It codes for CASTPRAGRFDGYTF.

V is TRBV29-1 and J is TRBJ1-2; D is perhaps TRBD1 (5 bases). Trimming pared 7 bases from V and 4 bases from J, leaving 16 bases between. This CDR3 is 13 amino acids long. CDR1 and CDR2 (germline): SQVTM, ANQGSEA. Here the CDR3 reads CSGDGGIGYGYTF. CDR3 nucleotides: TGCAGCGGCGACGGGGGTATAGGCTATGGCTACACCTTC.

This clone was seen a single time. The chain has TRBV5-5 and TRBJ1-4, with D uncertain. The CDR3 has 16 amino acids. CDR1 is SGHKS, CDR2 YYEKEE, per germline (reference sequence). Trimming cost V 3 bases and J 8 bases, with 20 bases left between them. The CDR3 DNA reads TGTGCCAGCAGCTCCTCCTTAGGAGGGTCTTACGAAAAACTGTTTTTT. Amino acid sequence: CASSSSLGGSYEKLFF.

The CDR3 is CASSANGELFF. CDR3 nucleotide sequence: TGTGCCAGCAGCGCGAACGGGGAGCTGTTTTTT. The chain links TRBV13 to TRBJ2-2; no definite D call. Trimming removed 5 bases at V and 7 bases at J, with 5 bases between. Per the germline V gene, CDR1 is PRHDT and CDR2 is FYEKMQ (reference sequence). This CDR3 has 11 residues. Looking up the rest from reference TRBV13 and TRBJ2-2 gives the full variable domain: AAGVIQSPRHLIKEKRETATLKCYPIPRHDTVYWYQQGPGQDPQFLISFYEKMQSDKGSIPDRFSAQQFSDYHSELNMSSLELGDSALYFCASSANGELFFGEGSRLTVL.

The CDR3 DNA sequence: TGTGCCAGCTCACCACGTCGCGTTGGACTAGCGGGGGGCACAGATACGCAGTATTTT. This translates into CASSPRRVGLAGGTDTQYF. The V call is TRBV18, the J call TRBJ2-3; TRBD2 aligns across 13 bases. From germline, CDR1 is KGHSH and CDR2 LQKENI. CDR3 length: 19 amino acids. The V segment lost 1 base and the J segment 1 base; nucleotides outside the gene matches: 8.

CDR3 protein: CSAQPGPFFSGGYTF. CDR3 nucleotides: TGCAGCGCCCAACCGGGCCCTTTCTTCTCGGGGGGCTACACCTTC. The J gene is TRBJ1-2, the V gene TRBV29-1; D is ambiguous. In germline, CDR1 is SQVTM, CDR2 ANQGSEA. The CDR3 totals 15 residues. Trimming shortened V by 7 bases and J by 8 bases, and 26 bases separated the two germline ends.

This sequence joins TRBV6-5 and TRBJ1-6; no clear D gene. Germline loops: CDR1 MNHEY, CDR2 SVGAGI. V lost 0 bases, J lost 7 bases, and 4 bases lay in between. The CDR3 has 13 residues. CDR3: CASSYSANSPLHF. The CDR3 nucleotides are TGTGCCAGCAGTTACTCGGCAAATTCACCCCTCCACTTT.